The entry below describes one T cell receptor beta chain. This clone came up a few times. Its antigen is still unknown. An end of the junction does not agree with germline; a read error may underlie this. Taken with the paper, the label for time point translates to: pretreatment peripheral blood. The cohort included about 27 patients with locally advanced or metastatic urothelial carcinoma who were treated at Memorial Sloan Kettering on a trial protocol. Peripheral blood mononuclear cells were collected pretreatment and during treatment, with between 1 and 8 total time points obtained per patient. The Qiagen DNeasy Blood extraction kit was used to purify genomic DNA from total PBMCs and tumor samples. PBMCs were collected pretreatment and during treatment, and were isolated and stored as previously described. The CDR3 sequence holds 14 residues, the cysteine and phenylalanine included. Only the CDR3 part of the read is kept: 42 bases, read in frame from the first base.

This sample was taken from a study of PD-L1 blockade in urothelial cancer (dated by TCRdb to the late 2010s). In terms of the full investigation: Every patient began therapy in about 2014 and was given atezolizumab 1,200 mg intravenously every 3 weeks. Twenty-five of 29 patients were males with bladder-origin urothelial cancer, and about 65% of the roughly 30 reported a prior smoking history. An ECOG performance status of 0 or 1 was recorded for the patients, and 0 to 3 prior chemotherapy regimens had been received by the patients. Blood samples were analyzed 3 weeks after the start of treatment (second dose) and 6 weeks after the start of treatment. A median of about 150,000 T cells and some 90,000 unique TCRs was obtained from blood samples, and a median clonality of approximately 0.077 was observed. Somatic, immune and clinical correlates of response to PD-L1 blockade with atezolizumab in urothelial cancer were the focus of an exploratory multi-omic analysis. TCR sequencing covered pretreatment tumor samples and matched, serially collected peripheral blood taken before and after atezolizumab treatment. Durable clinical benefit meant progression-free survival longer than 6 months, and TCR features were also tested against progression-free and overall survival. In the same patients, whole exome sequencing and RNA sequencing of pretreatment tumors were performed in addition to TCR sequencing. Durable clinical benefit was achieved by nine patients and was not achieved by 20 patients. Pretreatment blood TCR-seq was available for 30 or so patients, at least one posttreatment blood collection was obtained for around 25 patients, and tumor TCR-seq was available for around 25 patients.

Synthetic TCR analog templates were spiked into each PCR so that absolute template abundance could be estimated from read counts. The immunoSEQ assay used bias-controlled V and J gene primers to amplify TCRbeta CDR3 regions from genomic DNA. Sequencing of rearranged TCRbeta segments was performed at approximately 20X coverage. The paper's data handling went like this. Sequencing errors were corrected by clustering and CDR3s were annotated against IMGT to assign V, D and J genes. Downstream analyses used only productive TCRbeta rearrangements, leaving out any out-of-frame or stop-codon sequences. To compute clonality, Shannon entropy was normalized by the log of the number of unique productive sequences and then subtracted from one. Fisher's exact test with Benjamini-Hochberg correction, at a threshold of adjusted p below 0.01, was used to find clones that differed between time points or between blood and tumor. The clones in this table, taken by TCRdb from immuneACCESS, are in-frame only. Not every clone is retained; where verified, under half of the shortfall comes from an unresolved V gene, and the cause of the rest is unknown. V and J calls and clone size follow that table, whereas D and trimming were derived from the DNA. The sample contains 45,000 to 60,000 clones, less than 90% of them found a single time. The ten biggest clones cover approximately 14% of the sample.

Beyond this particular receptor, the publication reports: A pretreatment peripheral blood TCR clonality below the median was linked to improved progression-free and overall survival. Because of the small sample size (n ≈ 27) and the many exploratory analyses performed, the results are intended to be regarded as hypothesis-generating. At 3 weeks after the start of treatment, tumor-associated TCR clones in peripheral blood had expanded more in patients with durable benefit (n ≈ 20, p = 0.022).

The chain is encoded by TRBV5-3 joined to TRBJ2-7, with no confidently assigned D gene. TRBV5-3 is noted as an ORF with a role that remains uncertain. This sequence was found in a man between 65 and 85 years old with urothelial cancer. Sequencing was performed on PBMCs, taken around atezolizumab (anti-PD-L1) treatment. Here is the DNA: TGTGCCAGCAGCTTGAACAGAGAACCCTACGAGCAGTACTTC. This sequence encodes CASSLNREPYEQYF.